This T cell receptor beta chain was captured by sequencing in a study of shared clonotypes between healthy human individuals. Study-wide background: CD4 naive cells filled three plates per donor, CD4 memory three, CD8 naive two and CD8 memory one. Study results and limitations: At large depth, rarefaction still showed sorted-subset sequencing to be incomplete.

Sequencing was performed with immunoSEQ multiplex PCR; in TCRdb, only in-frame clones are kept and a portion is missing. The sample lists around 2.5 million clones, 93% seen once, with roughly 0.36% in the top ten. Germline V gene lookup returns CDR1 MDHEN and CDR2 SYDVKM. The CDR3 spans 14 residues. V lost 1 base to trimming and J lost 3 bases, with 9 bases between them. On this clone itself: As yet, its antigen is unknown.

The rearrangement links TRBV28 to TRBJ2-5; D not certain. Sample: naive CD4+ T cells from PBMCs. Specified subset: CD45RA+ positively selected. The sequence came from a man younger than 30 in good health. Some clones in this sample may be carry-over from other donors' samples. CDR3 DNA sequence: TGTGCCAGCAGTTTATATCGGAGAGAAGAGACCCAGTACTTC. Translation: CASSLYRREETQYF.